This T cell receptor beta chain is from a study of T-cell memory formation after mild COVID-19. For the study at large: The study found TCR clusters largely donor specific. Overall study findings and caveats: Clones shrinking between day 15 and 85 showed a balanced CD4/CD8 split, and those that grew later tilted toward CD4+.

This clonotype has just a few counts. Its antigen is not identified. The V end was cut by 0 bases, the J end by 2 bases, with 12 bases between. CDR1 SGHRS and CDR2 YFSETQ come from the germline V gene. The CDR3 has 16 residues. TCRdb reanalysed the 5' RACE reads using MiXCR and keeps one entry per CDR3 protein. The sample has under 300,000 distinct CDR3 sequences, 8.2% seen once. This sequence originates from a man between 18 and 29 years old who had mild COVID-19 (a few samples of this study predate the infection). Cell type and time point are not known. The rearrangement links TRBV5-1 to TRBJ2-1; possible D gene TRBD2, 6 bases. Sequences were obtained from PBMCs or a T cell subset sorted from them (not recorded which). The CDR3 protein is CASSLARGETYNEQFF. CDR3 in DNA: TGCGCCAGCAGCTTGGCTCGCGGGGAAACCTACAATGAGCAGTTCTTC.